This T cell receptor beta chain derives from a study of blood T cell repertoires in COVID-19. Study-wide background: Samples of COVID-19 (acute and convalescent) were obtained from the United States, Italy and Spain. T cells, B-cell-depleted T cells, or PBMCs provided the cDNA or gDNA that served as material.

The CDR3 is 14 residues long. CDR1 is MGHDK and CDR2 is SYGVNS in the germline V gene. With V trimmed by 2 bases and J by 3 bases, 3 bases remained unmatched. As handled by the study authors: How many nucleated cells were present was estimated from reference gene primer amplification. Assay: immunoSEQ multiplex PCR; the TCRdb copy retains only in-frame clones and omits some. The D gene and trimming were derived from the DNA, and the V and J assignments and clone size from that table. This sample has approximately 240,000 clones, with about 85% found just once. The sequencing input was peripheral blood. The clonotype comes from a woman between 18 and 30 years old who had recovered from COVID-19. The chain has TRBV25-1 and TRBJ1-2, with 7 bases aligning to TRBD1. The CDR3 sequence is CASSEDRVDYGYTF. CDR3 coding DNA: TGTGCCAGCAGTGAAGACAGGGTTGACTATGGCTACACCTTC.